This T cell receptor (beta chain) was identified in a study of early T cells in non-severe SARS-CoV-2 infection. One entry per CDR3 protein, called by TCRdb with MiXCR from the 5' RACE reads. The sample consists of 86,000 or so distinct CDR3 sequences, over 13% of them appearing once. This CDR3 contains 11 residues. Germline CDR1 is SEHNR and CDR2 is FQNEAQ (reference sequence). V lost 2 bases and J 7 bases, leaving 5 bases between the germline ends. This clonotype has just a few counts. The specimen sequenced was whole blood. The V call is TRBV7-9, the J call TRBJ2-5; D not resolved. This clonotype originated in an adult who was a healthcare worker with PCR-confirmed SARS-CoV-2 infection or an uninfected control (not recorded which). The CDR3 loop reads CASSLTATQYF. The CDR3 DNA is TGTGCCAGCAGCTTAACGGCGACCCAGTACTTC.